The entry below describes one T cell receptor beta chain. The antigen is not known. Not enrolled were patients with uncontrolled infection, other autoimmune disease, pregnancy or lactation. Amplification yielded TCR beta CDR3 regions, with RNA transcripts as the source. The primer set for the first-round RT-PCR of the TCR CDR3 was HTBI. TCRdb used MiXCR to reprocess the multiplex PCR reads, holding one entry per CDR3 protein. Here the sample spans a few hundred thousand distinct CDR3 sequences, 16% being singletons. This sample is part of a study of T cells in Graves' hyperthyroidism and ophthalmopathy. On the study more broadly: Peripheral blood sampling occurred at initial diagnosis, before any treatment. Whole-study findings and limits: Blood also held most thyroid clonotypes expanded beyond 0.001.

The source material was blood. The sequence came from a woman aged 25 to 39 with Graves' ophthalmopathy.

CDR3 bases: TGTGCCAGCAGTGACCCAAAAGGCCTAGCGGACCACTACGAGCAGTACTTC. Its translation is CASSDPKGLADHYEQYF. This chain uses TRBV6-1 with TRBJ2-7; TRBD2 matches at 7 bases. CDR3 length: 17 amino acids. CDR1 and CDR2 (germline): MNHNS, SASEGT. J lost 3 bases, V lost 3 bases, and 14 bases had no gene match.